The rows below give T cell receptor beta chains drawn from one sample of a study of CD8 T cells in ankylosing spondylitis. MiXCR, applied by TCRdb to the 5' RACE reads, yields one record per CDR3 protein. There are roughly 69,000 distinct CDR3 sequences in the sample; under 5.5% occur only once, and around 2.2% lies in the top ten. Sample: blood, either unsorted or a sorted T cell fraction (not recorded which). The receptors come from a male donor with ankylosing spondylitis or in good health (not recorded which). Each CDR3 is given with its conserved first and last residue. The order of the fields is J gene, V gene, D gene, clone size, CDR3 DNA, CDR3 protein. The D gene is left open where the match is weak. Clone size is given as once, few or many counts, or a class when the clone is expanded.

TRBJ2-1 | TRBV29-1 | - | many | TGCAGCGTTGTGGGGAGCTCCTACAATGAGCAGTTCTTC | CSVVGSSYNEQFF
TRBJ2-4 | TRBV12-5 | TRBD2 | many | TGTGCTAGTGCCTTTAGCGGGGATGCCAAAAACATTCAGTACTTC | CASAFSGDAKNIQYF
TRBJ2-4 | TRBV3-1 | - | many | TGTGCCAGCAGTCAGATGGGGCAAAACATTCAGTACTTC | CASSQMGQNIQYF
TRBJ2-1 | TRBV3-1 | - | many | TGTGCCAGCAGCCAGGGGGGTGGAAATGAGCAGTTCTTC | CASSQGGGNEQFF
TRBJ2-1 | TRBV4-1 | - | many | TGCGCCAGCAGCCAGGGACGGACCAGGAACAATGAGCAGTTCTTC | CASSQGRTRNNEQFF
TRBJ2-7 | TRBV29-1 | - | few | TGCAGCGTTGAAGGGCGGAGCGGTCTGGGCTACGAGCAGTACTTC | CSVEGRSGLGYEQYF
TRBJ1-5 | TRBV7-8 | TRBD1 | many | TGTGCCAGCAGCTTACGGACAGGGGGCAGTCAGCCCCAGCATTTT | CASSLRTGGSQPQHF
TRBJ1-5 | TRBV7-8 | TRBD1 | many | TGTGCCAGCAGCTTAGGACAGGGGAGCAATCAGCCCCAGCATTTT | CASSLGQGSNQPQHF
TRBJ1-3 | TRBV7-6 | TRBD1 | many | TGTGCCAGCAGCACGTACAGGGGCCCTGGAAACACCATATATTTT | CASSTYRGPGNTIYF
TRBJ1-1 | TRBV20-1 | - | many | TGCAGTGCGTTGTCAGAAATGAACACTGAAGCTTTCTTT | CSALSEMNTEAFF
TRBJ1-5 | TRBV20-1 | - | many | TGCAGTGCCGGGGGACCGGCGTCTTATAGCAATCAGCCCCAGCATTTT | CSAGGPASYSNQPQHF
TRBJ2-1 | TRBV12-3/TRBV12-4 | - | many | TGTGCCAGCGGGCCTCAGAGCTCCTACAATGAGCAGTTCTTC | CASGPQSSYNEQFF
TRBJ1-1 | TRBV30 | - | many | TGTGCCTGGAGTTACCGGGCTGAAGCTTTCTTT | CAWSYRAEAFF
TRBJ2-7 | TRBV7-8 | TRBD1 | many | TGTGCCAGCAGCTTAACCTTGGACAGGGCTGTGGAGCAGTACTTC | CASSLTLDRAVEQYF
TRBJ1-2 | TRBV20-1 | - | many | TGCAGTGCTAGAACAGAATTGGATGGCTACACCTTC | CSARTELDGYTF
TRBJ2-1 | TRBV19 | - | many | TGTGCCAGTGGGTACAATGAGCAGTTCTTC | CASGYNEQFF
TRBJ2-3 | TRBV27 | - | many | TGTGCCAGCAGTTTAGTAGGCGGGGGCAACTCAGATACGCAGTATTTT | CASSLVGGGNSDTQYF
TRBJ1-6 | TRBV27 | TRBD1 | many | TGTGCCAGCAGTTTGGGACAGGGGGGTTCACCCCTCCACTTT | CASSLGQGGSPLHF
TRBJ1-2 | TRBV7-8 | - | many | TGTGCCAGCAGCTTGGGAGTCAACTATGGCTACACCTTC | CASSLGVNYGYTF
TRBJ2-1 | TRBV11-2 | TRBD2 | many | TGTGCCAGCAGCGTAGGCGGCGGGGGGGGAAAAAATGAGCAGTTCTTC | CASSVGGGGGKNEQFF
TRBJ2-2 | TRBV7-7 | - | many | TGTGCCAGCAGCCCCGGAACGGTGGGGGAGCTGTTTTTT | CASSPGTVGELFF
TRBJ2-7 | TRBV7-8 | - | many | TGTGCCAGCAATATAAACTCCTACGAGCAGTACTTC | CASNINSYEQYF